Below, 10 T cell receptor beta chains from the same sample are listed, as sequenced in a study of blood T cell repertoires in COVID-19. Generated by immunoSEQ multiplex PCR, the TCRdb table keeps only in-frame clones and is missing some. Among roughly 380,000 clones listed, 70% to 90% were seen once. Sequencing used peripheral blood. These receptors came from a woman aged 40 to 50 with COVID-19, enrolled during active disease.

J is TRBJ2-1 and V is TRBV6-1; D perhaps matches TRBD1 (6 bases). Looked up from germline, CDR1 is MNHNS and CDR2 is SASEGT. The CDR3 covers 15 residues. Deletions cut 2 bases from V and 0 bases from J, with 8 bases between. CDR3 amino acids: CASSETGSSYNEQFF. CDR3 nucleotides: TGTGCCAGCAGTGAAACAGGGAGCTCCTACAATGAGCAGTTCTTC.

This clone showed up just a few times. This chain uses TRBV6-5 with TRBJ1-2, with D possibly TRBD1 on 5 matching bases. Germline CDR1 is MNHEY and CDR2 is SVGAGI. The V end was cut by 2 bases, the J end by 2 bases, with 9 bases between. This CDR3 has 14 residues. The CDR3 here is CASSYHQGNYGYTF. DNA of the CDR3: TGTGCCAGCAGTTACCATCAGGGAAACTATGGCTACACCTTC.

This rearrangement joins TRBV5-1 to TRBJ2-1; TRBD1 matches at 7 bases. The CDR3 contains 15 residues. The V gene's germline CDR1 is SGHRS and CDR2 YFSETQ. Germline trimming cut 4 bases from V and 1 base from J; bases unmatched to any gene: 5. The CDR3 DNA reads TGCGCCAGCAGCCCCCGACAGGGTTCCTACAATGAGCAGTTCTTC. It translates to CASSPRQGSYNEQFF.

Turning to this clone: The same CDR3 is also encoded by other DNA sequences in this sample. V is TRBV5-4 and J is TRBJ2-1; 10 bases are shared with TRBD1. Looked up from germline, CDR1 is SGHNT and CDR2 is YYREEE (reference sequence). The CDR3 is 14 residues long. V was clipped by 1 base and J by 6 bases; unmatched bases: 1. The CDR3 DNA sequence: TGTGCCAGCAGCTTGCGGACAGGGGGCAATGAGCAGTTCTTC. It specifies CASSLRTGGNEQFF. Based on the CDR3 plus reference TRBV5-4 and TRBJ2-1, the full variable domain is ETGVTQSPTHLIKTRGQQVTLRCSSQSGHNTVSWYQQALGQGPQFIFQYYREEENGRGNFPPRFSGLQFPNYSSELNVNALELDDSALYLCASSLRTGGNEQFFGPGTRLTVL.

The V and J genes are TRBV5-1 and TRBJ2-3; TRBD2 aligns across 8 bases. Germline values: CDR1 SGHRS, CDR2 YFSETQ. The trim removed 2 bases at V and 4 bases at J, leaving 9 bases unmatched. This CDR3 is 16 amino acids long. The CDR3: CASSLPGLGGADTQYF. The CDR3 DNA reads as TGCGCCAGCAGCTTACCGGGACTAGGCGGCGCAGATACGCAGTATTTT. The complete variable domain, with remaining parts taken from reference TRBV5-1 and TRBJ2-3, reads KAGVTQTPRYLIKTRGQQVTLSCSPISGHRSVSWYQQTPGQGLQFLFEYFSETQRNKGNFPGRFSGRQFSNSRSEMNVSTLELGDSALYLCASSLPGLGGADTQYFGPGTRLTVL.

The V gene is TRBV19, the J gene TRBJ1-5; D remains unclear. Germline CDR1 LNHDA, CDR2 SQIVND (reference sequence). Trimming shortened V by 10 bases and J by 7 bases, and 17 bases separated the two germline ends. This CDR3 contains 13 residues. CDR3 loop: CATADKRGQPQHF. CDR3 DNA sequence: TGTGCCACAGCTGATAAACGAGGGCAGCCCCAGCATTTT.

The V gene is TRBV27, the J gene TRBJ2-7; 7 bases agree with TRBD1. Germline V gene sequence: CDR1 MNHEY, CDR2 SMNVEV (reference sequence). The CDR3 is made up of 13 amino acids. With 5 bases clipped from V and 2 bases from J, the junction kept 3 bases outside the gene matches. The CDR3 sequence: CASSDRATYEQYF. The CDR3 region has the DNA TGTGCCAGCAGTGACAGGGCAACCTACGAGCAGTACTTC.

The J gene is TRBJ1-6, the V gene TRBV15; TRBD1 might be the D (6 bases). There are 16 residues in the CDR3. V dropped 4 bases and J dropped 8 bases, with 18 bases sitting between them. Germline V gene data show CDR1 as LNHNV and CDR2 as YYDKDF (reference sequence). Here the CDR3 DNA reads TGTGCCACCAGCAATAACAGGGTTCTCGGGGATTCACCCCTCCACTTT. Translating gives CATSNNRVLGDSPLHF.

The genes are TRBV16 and TRBJ1-2, with no clear D. Germline CDR1 reads KGHSY; CDR2 reads FQNENV. The ends were cut back, 4 bases at V and 3 bases at J, with 15 bases in the middle. The CDR3 contains 15 residues. CDR3 residues: CASSLEPTVDYGYTF. DNA of the CDR3: TGTGCCAGCAGCCTTGAGCCTACAGTGGACTATGGCTACACCTTC.

V gene TRBV4-3 combines with J gene TRBJ2-2, with D possibly matching TRBD1 (5 bases). The V gene lost 3 bases and the J gene lost 5 bases, with 13 bases spanning the gap. The CDR3 spans 15 residues. The germline V gene encodes CDR1 LGHNA and CDR2 YSLEER. The CDR3 protein is CASSQGRVGTGELFF. The CDR3 nucleotides read TGCGCCAGCAGCCAGGGCAGGGTAGGGACCGGGGAGCTGTTTTTT.